This is a list of T cell receptor beta chains from one sample in a study of blood T cell repertoires in COVID-19. Some clones are missing from TCRdb's copy, which holds only in-frame ones; the method was immunoSEQ multiplex PCR. The sample consists of 190,000 or so clones, just under 90% of them appearing once. Sequencing was done on a sample of peripheral blood. The source is a woman younger than 35 who had recovered from COVID-19. CDR3s include the opening cysteine and the closing phenylalanine or tryptophan. The D gene is left open where the match is weak. Size values are once, few and many counts, or a class for expanded clones, and some rows have none.

TRBJ1-2 TRBV15 TRBD1 - TGTGCCACCAGCAGCAGGACAGGGTCCTATGGCTACACCTTC CATSSRTGSYGYTF
TRBJ2-3 TRBV25-1 - - TGTGCCAGCAGTGAATACGGGTCGGGCACAGATACGCAGTATTTT CASSEYGSGTDTQYF
TRBJ2-2 TRBV7-2 TRBD2 - TGTGCCAGCAGCTCCCAGGGCGGGAGAACCGGGGAGCTGTTTTTT CASSSQGGRTGELFF
TRBJ2-2 TRBV7-3 - - TGTGCCAGCAGCTTAATAGCAACCGGGGAGCTGTTTTTT CASSLIATGELFF
TRBJ1-1 TRBV20-1 - - TGCAGTGCTAGTGCCGGGGGAGGGACTGAAGCTTTCTTT CSASAGGGTEAFF
TRBJ1-6 TRBV6-2/TRBV6-3 TRBD1 - TGTGCCAGCAGTGCCCCCGGACAGGGCTATTCACCCCTCCACTTT CASSAPGQGYSPLHF
TRBJ2-2 TRBV16 - - TGTGCCAGCAGCCAATCGTGGGGGCGGCAGGTCTACACCGGGGAGCTGTTTTTT CASSQSWGRQVYTGELFF
TRBJ1-1 TRBV19 - - TGTGCCAGTAGTATGTACGCGCCGAACACTGAAGCTTTCTTT CASSMYAPNTEAFF
TRBJ1-1 TRBV7-9 - - TGTGCCAGCAGCTTAGGTAGAGGGGGAGCTTTCTTT CASSLGRGGAFF
TRBJ2-1 TRBV7-6 TRBD2 - TGTGCCAGCAGCTTACTGACTAGCGGGGGGTTCAATGAGCAGTTCTTC CASSLLTSGGFNEQFF
TRBJ1-2 TRBV5-6 TRBD1 - TGTGCCAGCAGCTTGATCGCAGGGGGCGGCGGCTACACCTTC CASSLIAGGGGYTF
TRBJ2-1 TRBV7-3 - - TGTGCCAGCAGCCCCGGGTCCTACTTGAGTTCCTACAATGAGCAGTTCTTC CASSPGSYLSSYNEQFF
TRBJ2-2 TRBV7-2 TRBD1 - TGTGCCAGCAGCTTGGGACAGGGACTTCTCGGGGAGCTGTTTTTT CASSLGQGLLGELFF
TRBJ2-2 TRBV4-1 TRBD2 - TGCGCCAGCAGCCAAGTTGGGCTAGCGGGAGGGTCGAACACCGGGGAGCTGTTTTTT CASSQVGLAGGSNTGELFF
TRBJ1-1 TRBV3-1/TRBV3-2 - once TGTGCCAGCAGCCAAGACAGGGTCTCGGTTGCTGAAGCTTTCTTT CASSQDRVSVAEAFF
TRBJ1-1 TRBV7-2 - - TGTGCCAGCGGAATCCTAGGGGGTGTGGCTTTCTTT CASGILGGVAFF
TRBJ1-1 TRBV27 - - TGTGCCAGCAGTTTAAGGGGGGGCGCGTGGCCGGAAGCTTTCTTT CASSLRGGAWPEAFF
TRBJ2-3 TRBV6-2/TRBV6-3 - few TGTGCCAGCAGTTACGTTAGGGACAAACGCACAGATACGCAGTATTTT CASSYVRDKRTDTQYF
TRBJ2-1 TRBV5-1 TRBD2 once TGCGCCAGCAGGCTAGCGGGAGGTTACTCCTACAATGAGCAGTTCTTC CASRLAGGYSYNEQFF
TRBJ1-6 TRBV5-6 - - TGTGCCAGCAGCTCCGGGGGGACTTATAATTCACCCCTCCACTTT CASSSGGTYNSPLHF
TRBJ2-1 TRBV4-1 - - TGCGCCAGCAGCCAAGATATTGAGCAGTTCTTC CASSQDIEQFF
TRBJ1-5 TRBV7-2 - - TGTGCCAGCAGCCCGTTGGGGGGTTATAGCAATCAGCCCCAGCATTTT CASSPLGGYSNQPQHF
TRBJ2-1 TRBV6-4 TRBD2 few TGTGCCAGCAGTGAGGGTAGCGGGAGGTATAATGAGCAGTTCTTC CASSEGSGRYNEQFF
TRBJ2-3 TRBV7-8 - - TGTGCCAGCAACCACGGGGAATTCACAGATACGCAGTATTTT CASNHGEFTDTQYF
TRBJ2-2 TRBV9 TRBD1 - TGTGCCAGCAGCGCAAGGACAGGGTTTGATTTCACCGGGGAGCTGTTTTTT CASSARTGFDFTGELFF
TRBJ2-3 TRBV3-1/TRBV3-2 TRBD2 - TGTGCCACGGGGGGGCCAAATACGCAGTATTTT CATGGPNTQYF
TRBJ2-6 TRBV9 - - TGTGCCAACTTCGAGGCCTGGAGGTCTGGGGCCAACGTCCTGACTTTC CANFEAWRSGANVLTF
TRBJ2-3 TRBV7-3 TRBD2 once TGTGCCAGCAGCATTAGCGGGGCGTCAGATACGCAGTATTTT CASSISGASDTQYF
TRBJ1-2 TRBV5-6 TRBD1 few TGTGCCAGCAAACCCCCATCGGGACAGGGGGACTATGGCTACACCTTC CASKPPSGQGDYGYTF
TRBJ1-3 TRBV4-1 - - TGCGCCAGCAGCCAAGACAGGGGAAACACCATATATTTT CASSQDRGNTIYF
TRBJ1-3 TRBV3-1/TRBV3-2 - - TGTGCCAGCAGCCACTCAGGGGTAACTGGAAACACCATATATTTT CASSHSGVTGNTIYF
TRBJ1-5 TRBV24-1 TRBD1 - TGTGCCACCAGTGAGAGCGGGACAGGGAGTGGTCAGCCCCAGCATTTT CATSESGTGSGQPQHF
TRBJ1-1 TRBV7-9 - - TGTGCCAGCAGCTTAGCGCGGGGAAACCTCGGGAAGGCTTTCTTT CASSLARGNLGKAFF
TRBJ2-5 TRBV6-5 TRBD1 - TGTGCCAGCAGTTACGGACAGGATGGAAAGACCCAGTACTTC CASSYGQDGKTQYF
TRBJ2-2 TRBV18 TRBD1 - TGTGCCAGCTCAGGCGACAGGGTGAACACCGGGGAGCTGTTTTTT CASSGDRVNTGELFF
TRBJ1-5 TRBV7-3 - - TGTGCCAGCAGCCCCTTAGGGGGGGCGACCGATAATAGCAATCAGCCCCAGCATTTT CASSPLGGATDNSNQPQHF
TRBJ1-5 TRBV6-2/TRBV6-3 - once TGTGCCAGCAGCCCAAGGTTCGACACAAATAGCAATCAGCCCCAGCATTTT CASSPRFDTNSNQPQHF
TRBJ2-1 TRBV9 - - TGTGCCAGCAGCAATGCCACTGCCAATGAGCAGTTCTTC CASSNATANEQFF
TRBJ1-1 TRBV6-5 - - TGTGCCAGCAGTTACTCGTTACCAGGGTACACTGAAGCTTTCTTT CASSYSLPGYTEAFF
TRBJ1-1 TRBV27 TRBD1 - TGTGCCAGCAGTGGGGGACAGGGCACTGAAGCTTTCTTT CASSGGQGTEAFF
TRBJ2-3 TRBV4-3 TRBD2 - TGCGCCAGCAGCCAAGGACTAGCGGGGGTCACAGATACGCAGTATTTT CASSQGLAGVTDTQYF
TRBJ2-4 TRBV9 TRBD1 once TGTGCCAGCAGCGCTCGTCCCGGGACAGGGGGGGTAGCCAAAAACATTCAGTACTTC CASSARPGTGGVAKNIQYF
TRBJ1-2 TRBV5-1 - - TGCGCCAGCAGCTCGACGACAGTTAACTATGGCTACACCTTC CASSSTTVNYGYTF
TRBJ2-1 TRBV27 - - TGTGCCAGCAGTTTGGGAGGCCCCTACAATGAGCAGTTCTTC CASSLGGPYNEQFF
TRBJ1-5 TRBV2 TRBD1 once TGTGCCAGCAGTGGGACAGGGGGCAATCAGCCCCAGCATTTT CASSGTGGNQPQHF
TRBJ2-3 TRBV7-3 TRBD2 - TGTGCCAGCAGCTTTTTAGCGGGGGTCTCAGATACGCAGTATTTT CASSFLAGVSDTQYF